This TCR beta chain was retrieved from a study of blood T cell repertoires in COVID-19. Study at large: Spain, Italy and the United States supplied samples that represented acute and convalescent COVID-19. T cells, B-cell-depleted T cells, or PBMCs supplied cDNA or gDNA.

The CDR3 sequence is 11 residues long. The germline V gene encodes CDR1 SEHNR and CDR2 FQNEAQ (reference sequence). The V and J ends lost 5 bases and 10 bases, in that order; junction bases with no gene match: 3. This clone was picked up one time. Original processing methods: Amplified reference gene primers provided the basis for estimating nucleated cell counts. Data came from immunoSEQ multiplex PCR; TCRdb stores just in-frame clones and leaves some out. Clone size and V and J calls were adopted from that table, with D and trimming inferred from the DNA. The top ten clones hold about 7.3% of a sample with about 210,000 clones, roughly 81% of them seen once.

This receptor was obtained from a woman in her forties or fifties with active or convalescent COVID-19. This rearrangement joins TRBV7-9 to TRBJ1-1, with 8 bases aligning to TRBD1. The sample consisted of peripheral blood. CDR3 loop: CASSTDRGAFF. CDR3 nucleotide sequence: TGTGCCAGCAGCACCGACAGGGGAGCTTTCTTT.